This TCR beta chain derives from a study of blood T cell repertoires in COVID-19. About the study: Samples came from the United States, Italy and Spain, spanning acute and convalescent COVID-19. From T cells, B-cell-depleted T cells, or PBMCs came the material, which was cDNA or gDNA.

Trimming removed 6 bases from V and 7 bases from J, with 19 bases in between. The CDR3 is 16 residues long. Germline-derived CDR1 and CDR2 are MDHEN and SYDVKM. Source study methods: Counts of nucleated cells, estimated from reference gene primer amplification, were obtained. Clones were read by immunoSEQ multiplex PCR, and TCRdb kept only the in-frame ones, dropping some. V and J calls and clone size are copied from that table; D and trimming were computed from the DNA. The data hold roughly 230,000 clones, with 85% observed a single time. All enrollees were roughly 18 to 90 years old and from fewer than 25 US areas.

The sequencing sample was made of PBMCs or T cells enriched from blood (not recorded which). This sequence joins TRBV28 and TRBJ1-6, with D tentatively TRBD1 (5 bases). The receptor's source is a woman aged 50 to 65 who had been exposed to COVID-19. CDR3 region: CASSPSGGTRNSPLHF. In DNA, the CDR3 is TGTGCCAGCAGCCCCTCGGGGGGAACGAGGAATTCACCCCTCCACTTT.